The rows below give T cell receptor beta chains drawn from one sample of a study of control samples from healthy donors and cancer patients. The repertoire was sequenced with immunoSEQ multiplex PCR; TCRdb's copy has only in-frame clones and lacks some. Recorded for this sample: approximately 190,000 clones. The sample taken for sequencing was blood. Receptors were obtained from a woman in her thirties in good health. Each CDR3 is given with its conserved first and last residue. D genes are given only for firm matches.

CDR3aa: CASSDSLAGGPYEQYF; CDR3nt: TGTGCCAGCAGTGACTCCCTAGCGGGGGGACCCTACGAGCAGTACTTC; d_gene: TRBD2; j_gene: TRBJ2-7; v_gene: TRBV6-4
CDR3aa: CASSVGGGLLEKLFF; CDR3nt: TGTGCCAGCAGCGTAGGAGGGGGGTTGCTTGAAAAACTGTTTTTT; d_gene: -; j_gene: TRBJ1-4; v_gene: TRBV9
CDR3aa: CASSQVYRGLDGYTF; CDR3nt: TGTGCCAGCAGCCAAGTTTACAGGGGGTTGGATGGCTACACCTTC; d_gene: TRBD1; j_gene: TRBJ1-2; v_gene: TRBV14
CDR3aa: CASSGTGGFGQPQHF; CDR3nt: TGTGCCAGCAGTGGGACAGGGGGTTTTGGCCAGCCCCAGCATTTT; d_gene: TRBD1; j_gene: TRBJ1-5; v_gene: TRBV6-4
CDR3aa: CASSTFSGGAHNEQFF; CDR3nt: TGTGCCAGCAGTACCTTTAGCGGGGGGGCCCACAATGAGCAGTTCTTC; d_gene: TRBD2; j_gene: TRBJ2-1; v_gene: TRBV25-1
CDR3aa: CASKSGGTDTQYF; CDR3nt: TGCGCCAGCAAAAGCGGGGGGACAGATACGCAGTATTTT; d_gene: TRBD2; j_gene: TRBJ2-3; v_gene: TRBV10-1
CDR3aa: CASSSRIGSSSGNTIYF; CDR3nt: TGTGCCAGCAGCTCAAGGATAGGGAGCAGCTCTGGAAACACCATATATTTT; d_gene: -; j_gene: TRBJ1-3; v_gene: TRBV21-1
CDR3aa: CASTTLPGAYNSPLHF; CDR3nt: TGTGCCAGCACCACTCTCCCGGGGGCCTATAATTCACCCCTCCACTTT; d_gene: -; j_gene: TRBJ1-6; v_gene: TRBV6-7
CDR3aa: CASSQEGRGTNTGELFF; CDR3nt: TGTGCCAGCAGCCAAGAGGGAAGGGGAACGAACACCGGGGAGCTGTTTTTT; d_gene: -; j_gene: TRBJ2-2; v_gene: TRBV4-2
CDR3aa: CASSWGGPNEKLFF; CDR3nt: TGTGCCAGCAGCTGGGGGGGACCAAATGAAAAACTGTTTTTT; d_gene: -; j_gene: TRBJ1-4; v_gene: TRBV5-4
CDR3aa: CASTRIGLGYGYTF; CDR3nt: TGTGCCAGCACAAGAATTGGTTTGGGCTATGGCTACACCTTC; d_gene: -; j_gene: TRBJ1-2; v_gene: TRBV6-4
CDR3aa: CASSVAMNTEAFF; CDR3nt: TGTGCCAGCAGCGTAGCCATGAACACTGAAGCTTTCTTT; d_gene: -; j_gene: TRBJ1-1; v_gene: TRBV9
CDR3aa: CASKGNRPNYGYTF; CDR3nt: TGTGCCAGCAAGGGGAACAGGCCCAACTATGGCTACACCTTC; d_gene: -; j_gene: TRBJ1-2; v_gene: TRBV6-5
CDR3aa: CASSVEPNTEAFF; CDR3nt: TGTGCCAGCAGCGTAGAACCGAACACTGAAGCTTTCTTT; d_gene: -; j_gene: TRBJ1-1; v_gene: TRBV9
CDR3aa: CASSRGTGYSPLHF; CDR3nt: TGTGCCAGCAGCCGGGGGACAGGTTATTCACCCCTCCACTTT; d_gene: TRBD1; j_gene: TRBJ1-6; v_gene: TRBV28
CDR3aa: CSVAANSNQPQHF; CDR3nt: TGCAGCGTTGCCGCCAATAGCAATCAGCCCCAGCATTTT; d_gene: -; j_gene: TRBJ1-5; v_gene: TRBV29-1
CDR3aa: CASSEMGQADGYTF; CDR3nt: TGTGCCAGCAGTGAGATGGGACAGGCTGATGGCTACACCTTC; d_gene: TRBD1; j_gene: TRBJ1-2; v_gene: TRBV2
CDR3aa: CASSGQGQETQYF; CDR3nt: TGTGCCAGCAGCGGACAGGGTCAGGAGACCCAGTACTTC; d_gene: TRBD1; j_gene: TRBJ2-5; v_gene: TRBV9
CDR3aa: CASVNRGNEQFF; CDR3nt: TGTGCCAGTGTAAATCGGGGGAATGAGCAGTTCTTC; d_gene: -; j_gene: TRBJ2-1; v_gene: TRBV2
CDR3aa: CASSLLSSGRGFHQPQHF; CDR3nt: TGCGCCAGCAGCCTTCTATCGAGTGGCAGGGGTTTCCATCAGCCCCAGCATTTT; d_gene: -; j_gene: TRBJ1-5; v_gene: TRBV4-1
CDR3aa: CLGRGTFYGYTF; CDR3nt: TGTCTTGGCCGGGGAACGTTCTATGGCTACACCTTC; d_gene: -; j_gene: TRBJ1-2; v_gene: TRBV28
CDR3aa: CASSQRNQPQHF; CDR3nt: TGTGCCAGCAGCCAGAGAAATCAGCCCCAGCATTTT; d_gene: -; j_gene: TRBJ1-5; v_gene: TRBV3-1/TRBV3-2
CDR3aa: CASKNGQGNTEAFF; CDR3nt: TGTGCCAGCAAGAACGGACAGGGCAACACTGAAGCTTTCTTT; d_gene: TRBD1; j_gene: TRBJ1-1; v_gene: TRBV28
CDR3aa: CASSQDHRGNEQYF; CDR3nt: TGCGCCAGCAGCCAAGATCACAGGGGCAACGAGCAGTACTTC; d_gene: TRBD1; j_gene: TRBJ2-7; v_gene: TRBV4-1
CDR3aa: CASRQVPTGELFF; CDR3nt: TGTGCCAGTAGACAGGTCCCCACCGGGGAGCTGTTTTTT; d_gene: -; j_gene: TRBJ2-2; v_gene: TRBV19
CDR3aa: CASSYTGIYEQYF; CDR3nt: TGTGCCAGCAGTTATACAGGGATCTACGAGCAGTACTTC; d_gene: -; j_gene: TRBJ2-7; v_gene: TRBV28
CDR3aa: CATSRDPMNVEAFF; CDR3nt: TGTGCCACCAGCAGAGATCCTATGAACGTTGAAGCTTTCTTT; d_gene: -; j_gene: TRBJ1-1; v_gene: TRBV15
CDR3aa: CASSYGLVNQPQHF; CDR3nt: TGTGCCAGCAGTTATGGACTGGTCAATCAGCCCCAGCATTTT; d_gene: -; j_gene: TRBJ1-5; v_gene: TRBV6-6
CDR3aa: CASSLPGQGSSPLHF; CDR3nt: TGTGCCAGCAGCTTGCCCGGACAGGGGAGTTCACCCCTCCACTTT; d_gene: TRBD1; j_gene: TRBJ1-6; v_gene: TRBV5-5
CDR3aa: CASSLRGTNNSPLHF; CDR3nt: TGTGCCAGCAGTCTCAGGGGGACGAATAATTCACCCCTCCACTTT; d_gene: TRBD1; j_gene: TRBJ1-6; v_gene: TRBV5-6
CDR3aa: CASSLAPGQGTSRDF; CDR3nt: TGCGCCAGCAGCTTGGCCCCGGGACAGGGAACTTCAAGAGATTTT; d_gene: TRBD1; j_gene: TRBJ1-3; v_gene: TRBV5-1
CDR3aa: CASQLGSMNTEAFF; CDR3nt: TGTGCCAGCCAACTAGGTTCTATGAACACTGAAGCTTTCTTT; d_gene: -; j_gene: TRBJ1-1; v_gene: TRBV6-5
CDR3aa: CASSLGGVGGTDTQYF; CDR3nt: TGCGCCAGCAGCTTGGGAGGGGTAGGGGGCACAGATACGCAGTATTTT; d_gene: -; j_gene: TRBJ2-3; v_gene: TRBV5-1
CDR3aa: CATSRGGTGVYEQYF; CDR3nt: TGTGCCACCAGCAGAGGGGGGACAGGGGTCTACGAGCAGTACTTC; d_gene: TRBD1; j_gene: TRBJ2-7; v_gene: TRBV15
CDR3aa: CASSSDGLYYEQYF; CDR3nt: TGTGCCAGCAGTTCGGACGGACTCTACTACGAGCAGTACTTC; d_gene: -; j_gene: TRBJ2-7; v_gene: TRBV6-5
CDR3aa: CASTDRTGAPYEQYF; CDR3nt: TGTGCCAGTACCGACCGGACAGGGGCCCCCTACGAGCAGTACTTC; d_gene: TRBD1; j_gene: TRBJ2-7; v_gene: TRBV19
CDR3aa: CASSINPRGTEAFF; CDR3nt: TGTGCCAGTAGTATCAATCCTAGAGGCACTGAAGCTTTCTTT; d_gene: -; j_gene: TRBJ1-1; v_gene: TRBV19
CDR3aa: CASSLEGRGDNTIYF; CDR3nt: TGTGCCAGCAGCTTAGAAGGCAGGGGGGATAACACCATATATTTT; d_gene: TRBD1; j_gene: TRBJ1-3; v_gene: TRBV7-2
CDR3aa: CASSSYSFTGELFF; CDR3nt: TGTGCCAGCAGCTCATACTCGTTTACCGGGGAGCTGTTTTTT; d_gene: -; j_gene: TRBJ2-2; v_gene: TRBV5-8
CDR3aa: CASSPSGGPYNEQFF; CDR3nt: TGTGCCAGCAGCCCTAGCGGGGGGCCCTACAATGAGCAGTTCTTC; d_gene: TRBD2; j_gene: TRBJ2-1; v_gene: TRBV11-2